This TCR beta chain was sequenced for a study of cytomegalovirus exposure and HLA in healthy donors. About the study: Unique TCR beta sequences numbering approximately 100 million came from 150 million to 200 million T cells in an earlier analysis.

Notes on the study in general: In a later analysis, parvovirus B19, influenza, CMV and Epstein-Barr virus appeared linked to several top co-occurrence clusters. Analyses of presence/absence relied on an assumption of roughly uniform sequencing depth across donors.

A multiplex PCR was run with 60 Vbeta primers and 13 Jbeta primers. In the study's own analysis: Later, an analysis found roughly 80 million unique TCR beta chains, and 9.5 million to 12 million of these were shared. Data came from immunoSEQ multiplex PCR; TCRdb stores just in-frame clones and leaves some out. The V and J calls and clone size are taken from that table; D and trimming were inferred from the DNA. The data show some 120,000 clones, over 60% seen once. V lost 8 bases and J lost 9, with 17 bases in between. CDR1 is MNHEY and CDR2 is SMNVEV in the germline V gene (reference sequence). The CDR3 runs to 13 residues. This clone was seen a single time. Its antigen is undetermined.

The clonotype comes from a woman aged 30 to 39 in good health and CMV-seronegative. V usage is TRBV27 and J usage is TRBJ2-1; tentatively, D is TRBD2 (7 bases). Material: PBMCs. The CDR3 nucleotides read TGTGCCAGCGGGCGGGGGCCCCTTGGTGAGCAGTTCTTC. This translates into CASGRGPLGEQFF.